What follows are 18 T cell receptor beta chains derived from one specimen sequenced in a study of spatial heterogeneity in lung cancer. Findings and limits, study-wide: For expanded intratumoral alpha and beta TCRs, counts tracked tumor mutation counts.

TCRdb reanalysed the 5' RACE reads using MiXCR and keeps one entry per CDR3 protein. In the table there are under 15,000 distinct CDR3 sequences, approximately 2.9% of which are singletons. Time point noted: sample taken at primary tumor resection. For these receptors, no antigen is known. Specimen: lung tumor tissue, collected at surgery. The receptors come from a male donor with early-stage non-small cell lung cancer.

This clonotype was picked up many times. This chain connects TRBV18 to TRBJ2-5; D gene uncertain. V lost 0 bases and J 0 bases, leaving 5 bases between the germline ends. The germline V gene has CDR1 KGHSH and CDR2 LQKENI. This CDR3 comprises 14 residues. This CDR3 is CASSPPRNQETQYF. The CDR3 bases are TGTGCCAGCTCACCACCAAGAAACCAAGAGACCCAGTACTTC.

The sample holds many counts of this clonotype. The chain joins TRBV28 to TRBJ1-5, with 9 bases lining up with TRBD1. Looked up from germline, CDR1 is MDHEN and CDR2 is SYDVKM. The CDR3 spans 16 residues. The J segment lost 2 bases and the V segment lost 6 bases, leaving 8 bases of the junction unmatched. CDR3 in amino acids: CASSSTGGRGNQPQHF. CDR3 bases: TGTGCCAGCAGCTCGACAGGGGGTCGGGGCAATCAGCCCCAGCATTTT.

In this sample, this clonotype turned up many times. V gene TRBV7-2 combines with J gene TRBJ2-5; the D gene is possibly TRBD2 (6 bases). V lost 7 bases and J lost 4, with 13 bases in between. Germline V CDR1 and CDR2: SGHTA, FQGNSA. This CDR3 comprises 13 residues. In DNA, the CDR3 is TGTGCCAGCAACTACGGAGGGCTAGAGACCCAGTACTTC. Translation: CASNYGGLETQYF.

At least ten counts were recorded for this clonotype. The chain joins TRBV7-2 to TRBJ1-5; 7 nucleotides line up with TRBD1. The length of the CDR3 is 13 residues. V trimming: 3 bases; J trimming: 7 bases; junction bases outside the gene matches: 3. CDR1 and CDR2 (germline): SGHTA, FQGNSA. The chain's CDR3 is CASSFQGQQPQHF. The CDR3, as DNA: TGTGCCAGCAGCTTTCAGGGACAGCAGCCCCAGCATTTT.

This clonotype appeared many times. The chain couples TRBV20-1 to TRBJ2-2; D is perhaps TRBD2 (5 bases). Per germline, CDR1 DFQATT and CDR2 SNEGSKA (reference sequence). This CDR3 has 14 residues. Trimming cost V 0 bases and J 7 bases, with 12 bases left between them. CDR3 sequence: CSARDVGTSGELFF. Here the CDR3 DNA reads TGCAGTGCTAGAGATGTAGGTACTAGCGGGGAGCTGTTTTTT.

In its sample, this clonotype is medium-sized. The chain is built from TRBV4-3 and TRBJ2-5, with 8 bases that match TRBD1. The CDR3 sequence is 15 residues long. CDR1 is LGHNA and CDR2 is YSLEER in the germline V gene. After removal of 2 bases from V and 5 bases from J, the junction contained 7 bases not matched to a gene. CDR3: CASSQSTGGGETQYF. The DNA of the CDR3 is TGCGCCAGCAGCCAATCTACAGGGGGTGGGGAGACCCAGTACTTC.

There are many counts of this clonotype. The chain employs TRBV7-2 and TRBJ1-4, with TRBD1 as a possible D gene (5 bases). Germline CDR1 is SGHTA and CDR2 is FQGNSA. The CDR3 totals 15 residues. The V and J ends lost 0 bases and 8 bases respectively, with 13 bases between them. The CDR3 bases are TGTGCCAGCAGCTTAGCCGGGGCCCCCTGGGAAAAACTGTTTTTT. Encoded protein: CASSLAGAPWEKLFF.

This clonotype was detected many times. The chain combines TRBV5-4 with TRBJ1-4; D is undetermined. The V gene lost 6 bases and the J gene lost 3 bases, with 9 bases spanning the gap. Germline V gene lookup returns CDR1 SGHNT and CDR2 YYREEE (reference sequence). The CDR3 runs 13 residues. CDR3 region: CASKEASNEKLFF. The CDR3 bases are TGTGCCAGCAAGGAGGCCTCTAATGAAAAACTGTTTTTT.

This clonotype was counted at least ten times. The chain carries TRBV5-1 and TRBJ2-3; D is unclear. The germline CDR1 and CDR2 sequences are SGHRS and YFSETQ. The CDR3 is made up of 13 amino acids. V dropped 1 base and J dropped 4 bases, with 7 bases sitting between them. CDR3 DNA: TGCGCCAGCAGCTTGTGGCGAGCAGATACGCAGTATTTT. Amino acid sequence: CASSLWRADTQYF.

This clonotype was counted only a few times. The chain is built from TRBV5-4 and TRBJ1-2; 7 bases agree with TRBD1. Germline-derived CDR1 and CDR2 are SGHNT and YYREEE (reference sequence). V shed 3 bases, J shed 2 bases, and the junction held 10 bases outside the gene matches. The length of the CDR3 is 16 residues. CDR3 coding DNA: TGTGCCAGCAGCTCGGGACAGCCGAGGGGCAACTATGGCTACACCTTC. Its translation: CASSSGQPRGNYGYTF.

This clonotype was seen repeatedly, ten times or more. The CDR3 protein is CASRPNRGLDNEQFF. In nucleotides, the CDR3 is TGTGCCAGCAGACCCAACAGGGGGCTCGACAATGAGCAGTTCTTC. The chain has TRBV7-2 and TRBJ2-1; 9 nucleotides agree with TRBD1. This CDR3 has 15 residues. Germline lookup yields CDR1 SGHTA and CDR2 FQGNSA. V was pared by 6 bases and J by 5 bases, with 8 bases of the junction left unmatched.

This clonotype showed up many times. The chain recombines TRBV27 with TRBJ2-3; unclear D gene. The CDR3 length is 14 residues. Germline V lookup: CDR1 MNHEY, CDR2 SMNVEV (reference sequence). V was shortened by 6 bases and J by 4 bases, with 14 bases between the two germline ends. CDR3: CASRTLSSADTQYF. In nucleotides, the CDR3 is TGTGCCAGCAGAACTCTATCTTCCGCAGATACGCAGTATTTT.

This clonotype was recorded a few times. The CDR3 here is CSASGISGTGRNYEQYF. In nucleotides, the CDR3 is TGCAGTGCTAGTGGGATCTCCGGGACAGGCCGAAACTACGAGCAGTACTTC. The chain links TRBV20-1 to TRBJ2-7; 8 nucleotides match TRBD1. The J segment lost 3 bases and the V segment lost 3 bases, leaving 16 bases of the junction unmatched. The CDR3 runs 17 residues. CDR1 is DFQATT and CDR2 is SNEGSKA in the germline V gene (reference sequence).

In this sample, this clonotype turned up many times. The V call is TRBV12-3 or TRBV12-4, the J call TRBJ2-1, with 10 bases identical to TRBD1. The V and J ends lost 1 base and 6 bases, in that order; junction bases with no gene match: 3. The CDR3 is 15 amino acids. The CDR3 nucleotides read TGTGCCAGCAGTTTAGGGACAGGGGGTTTCAATGAGCAGTTCTTC. Protein product: CASSLGTGGFNEQFF.

By share, this clonotype counts as medium-sized (0.01 to 0.1%). V usage is TRBV24-1 and J usage is TRBJ1-2; D is unclear. CDR1 KGHDR and CDR2 SFDVKD come from the germline V gene. There are 14 residues in the CDR3. With 4 bases removed from V and 0 bases from J, the gap between germline ends came to 8 bases. CDR3 nucleotide sequence: TGTGCCACCAGTGAGGCGGGAGCTAACTATGGCTACACCTTC. This gives the protein CATSEAGANYGYTF.

This clonotype came up many times. This rearrangement joins TRBV12-3 or TRBV12-4 to TRBJ1-1, with D uncertain. The germline V and J ends were trimmed by 2 bases and 1 base, with 5 bases remaining between them. The CDR3 sequence is 13 residues long. CDR3 sequence reads: CASSLLENTEAFF. In DNA, the CDR3 is TGTGCCAGCAGTTTACTGGAGAACACTGAAGCTTTCTTT.

The sample holds many counts of this clonotype. V gene TRBV6-2 or TRBV6-3 combines with J gene TRBJ2-4; no clear D gene. The V end lost 8 bases, the J end lost 6 bases, and 8 bases lay between the germline ends. CDR1 is MNHEY and CDR2 is SVGEGT in the germline V gene. The CDR3 runs to 11 residues. CDR3 sequence (DNA): TGTGCCAGCCTGGTGGGAAACATTCAGTACTTC. Its protein product is CASLVGNIQYF.

This clonotype was recorded many times. This chain uses TRBV9 with TRBJ2-3, with D unclear. The length of the CDR3 is 11 residues. V lost 3 bases and J 4 bases, leaving 3 bases between the germline ends. CDR1 and CDR2 from the germline V gene are SGDLS and YYNGEE. In DNA form, the CDR3 reads TGTGCCAGCAGCGATTCAGATACGCAGTATTTT. Encoded protein: CASSDSDTQYF. The whole variable domain, filled in from reference TRBV9 and TRBJ2-3, reads DSGVTQTPKHLITATGQRVTLRCSPRSGDLSVYWYQQSLDQGLQFLIQYYNGEERAKGNILERFSAQQFPDLHSELNLSSLELGDSALYFCASSDSDTQYFGPGTRLTVL.